This T cell receptor beta chain was captured in a study of blood T cell repertoires in COVID-19. Study background: Samples came from the United States, Italy and Spain, spanning acute and convalescent COVID-19. Sources were T cells, B-cell-depleted T cells, or PBMCs; the material itself was cDNA or gDNA.

How the authors handled the data: Amplification of reference gene primers was used by the study to estimate nucleated cell counts. Sequencing used immunoSEQ multiplex PCR; TCRdb keeps in-frame clones, though not all of them. V and J calls and clone size are those listed in that table; D and trimming were worked out from the DNA. The table records 180,000 or so clones, about nine tenths of them present only once. The CDR3 covers 12 residues. Trimming left V 0 bases short and J 15 bases short, with 15 bases between. CDR1 SQVTM and CDR2 ANQGSEA come from the germline V gene. The sample consisted of peripheral blood. The chain couples TRBV29-1 to TRBJ1-3; weak D call: TRBD1 (6 bases). This TCR came from a man younger than 30 with active or convalescent COVID-19. CDR3 protein: CSVEDLNRVAYF. The CDR3 DNA is TGCAGCGTTGAAGATCTGAACAGGGTGGCATATTTT.